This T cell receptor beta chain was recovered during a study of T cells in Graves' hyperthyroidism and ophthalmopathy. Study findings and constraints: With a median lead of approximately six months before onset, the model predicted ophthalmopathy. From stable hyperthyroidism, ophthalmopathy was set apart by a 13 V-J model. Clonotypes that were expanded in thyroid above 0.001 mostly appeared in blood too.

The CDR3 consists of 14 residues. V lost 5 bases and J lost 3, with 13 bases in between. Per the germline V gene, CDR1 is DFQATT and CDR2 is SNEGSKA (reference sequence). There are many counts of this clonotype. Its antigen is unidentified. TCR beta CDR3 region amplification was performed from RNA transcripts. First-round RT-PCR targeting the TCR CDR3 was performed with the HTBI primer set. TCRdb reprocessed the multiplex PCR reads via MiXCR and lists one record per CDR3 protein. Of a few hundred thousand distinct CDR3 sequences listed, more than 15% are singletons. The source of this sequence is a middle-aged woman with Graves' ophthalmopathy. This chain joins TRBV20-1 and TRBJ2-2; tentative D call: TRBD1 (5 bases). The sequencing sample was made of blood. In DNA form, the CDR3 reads TGCAGTGCTCTCCAGGGATCGGACACCGGGGAGCTGTTTTTT. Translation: CSALQGSDTGELFF.